This T cell receptor beta chain was profiled in a study of chronic HIV infection and antiretroviral therapy. From germline, CDR1 is PRHDT and CDR2 FYEKMQ (reference sequence). There are 18 residues in the CDR3. Trimming took 5 bases from V and 5 from J; bases not matched to a gene: 18. TCRdb re-analysed the 5' RACE reads in MiXCR, keeping a single row per CDR3 protein. The repertoire has roughly 50,000 distinct CDR3 sequences, about 18% of them found once; the top ten carry under 3.5%. The chain couples TRBV13 to TRBJ2-5, with 9 bases lining up with TRBD2. The TCR originated in an adult who had HIV and had not received antiretroviral therapy, or was an uninfected healthy control (not recorded which). Specimen: peripheral blood. The CDR3 DNA is TGTGCCAGCAGCGTCCATCGGGATAGCGGGAGCGTCGGGGAGACCCAGTACTTC. It translates to CASSVHRDSGSVGETQYF. The full variable domain, in which reference TRBV13 and TRBJ2-5 provide the parts outside the CDR3, is AAGVIQSPRHLIKEKRETATLKCYPIPRHDTVYWYQQGPGQDPQFLISFYEKMQSDKGSIPDRFSAQQFSDYHSELNMSSLELGDSALYFCASSVHRDSGSVGETQYFGPGTRLLVL.